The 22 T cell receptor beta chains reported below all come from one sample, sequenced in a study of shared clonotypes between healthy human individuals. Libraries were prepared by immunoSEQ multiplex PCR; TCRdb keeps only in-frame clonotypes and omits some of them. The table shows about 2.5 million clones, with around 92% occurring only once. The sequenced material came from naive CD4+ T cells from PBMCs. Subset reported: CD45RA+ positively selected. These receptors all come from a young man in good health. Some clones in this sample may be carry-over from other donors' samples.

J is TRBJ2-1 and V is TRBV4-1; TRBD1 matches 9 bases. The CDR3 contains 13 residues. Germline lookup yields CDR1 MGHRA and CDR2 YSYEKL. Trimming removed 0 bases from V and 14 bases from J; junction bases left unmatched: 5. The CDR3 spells CASSQDDRGSKFF. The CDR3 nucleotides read TGCGCCAGCAGCCAAGATGACAGGGGGTCCAAGTTCTTC.

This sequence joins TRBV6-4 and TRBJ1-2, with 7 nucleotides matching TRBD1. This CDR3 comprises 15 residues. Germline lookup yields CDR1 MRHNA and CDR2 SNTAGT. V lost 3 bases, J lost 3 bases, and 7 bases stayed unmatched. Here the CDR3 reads CASSEESGGDYGYTF. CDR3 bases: TGTGCCAGCAGTGAGGAGTCAGGGGGGGACTATGGCTACACCTTC.

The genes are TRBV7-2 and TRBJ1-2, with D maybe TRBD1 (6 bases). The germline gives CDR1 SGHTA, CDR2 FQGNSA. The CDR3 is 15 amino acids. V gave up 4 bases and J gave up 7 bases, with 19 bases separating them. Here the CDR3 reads CASSSLGGLLGGYTF. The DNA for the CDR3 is TGTGCCAGCAGCTCGTTGGGGGGCTTATTAGGTGGCTACACCTTC.

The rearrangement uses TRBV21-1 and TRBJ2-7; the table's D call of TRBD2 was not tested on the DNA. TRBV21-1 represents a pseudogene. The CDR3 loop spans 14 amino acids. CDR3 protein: CASSTYAVSYEQYF. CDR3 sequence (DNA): TGTGCCAGCAGCACTTATGCGGTCTCCTACGAGCAGTACTTC.

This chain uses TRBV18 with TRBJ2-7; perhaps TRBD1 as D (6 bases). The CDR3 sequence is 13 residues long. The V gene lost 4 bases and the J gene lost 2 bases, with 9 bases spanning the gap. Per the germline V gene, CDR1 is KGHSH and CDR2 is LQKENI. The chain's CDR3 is CASSLQGTYEQYF. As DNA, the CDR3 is TGTGCCAGCTCACTACAGGGTACCTACGAGCAGTACTTC.

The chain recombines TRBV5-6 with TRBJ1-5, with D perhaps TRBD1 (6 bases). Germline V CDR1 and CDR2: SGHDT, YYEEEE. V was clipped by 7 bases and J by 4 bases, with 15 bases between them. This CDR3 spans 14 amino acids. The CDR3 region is CASGIRGGNQPQHF. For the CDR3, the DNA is TGTGCCAGCGGAATCAGAGGGGGAAATCAGCCCCAGCATTTT.

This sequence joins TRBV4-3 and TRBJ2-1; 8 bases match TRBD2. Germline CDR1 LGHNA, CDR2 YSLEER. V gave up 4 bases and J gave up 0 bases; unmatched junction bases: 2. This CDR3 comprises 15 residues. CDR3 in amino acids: CASSPAGGSYNEQFF. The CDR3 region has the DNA TGCGCCAGCAGCCCGGCGGGGGGCTCCTACAATGAGCAGTTCTTC.

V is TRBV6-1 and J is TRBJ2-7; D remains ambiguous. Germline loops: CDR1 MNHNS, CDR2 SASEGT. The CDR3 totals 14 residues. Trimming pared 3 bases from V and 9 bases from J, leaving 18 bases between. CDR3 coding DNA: TGTGCCAGCAGTGATAGTCTGGGGTTCTCGTCGCAGTACTTC. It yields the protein CASSDSLGFSSQYF.

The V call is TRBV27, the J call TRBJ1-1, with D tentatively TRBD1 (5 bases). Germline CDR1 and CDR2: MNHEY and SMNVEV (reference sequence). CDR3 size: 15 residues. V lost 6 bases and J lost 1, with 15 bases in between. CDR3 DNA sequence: TGTGCCAGCAGCTTAGGGGACGCGACGAACACTGAAGCTTTCTTT. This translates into CASSLGDATNTEAFF.

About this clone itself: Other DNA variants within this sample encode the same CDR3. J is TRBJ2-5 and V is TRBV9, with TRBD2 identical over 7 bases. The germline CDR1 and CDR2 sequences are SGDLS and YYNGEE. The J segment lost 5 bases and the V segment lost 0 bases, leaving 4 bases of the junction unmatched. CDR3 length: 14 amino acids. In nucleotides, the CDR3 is TGTGCCAGCAGCGTAGTCGGGGGGTCGGAGACCCAGTACTTC. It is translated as CASSVVGGSETQYF.

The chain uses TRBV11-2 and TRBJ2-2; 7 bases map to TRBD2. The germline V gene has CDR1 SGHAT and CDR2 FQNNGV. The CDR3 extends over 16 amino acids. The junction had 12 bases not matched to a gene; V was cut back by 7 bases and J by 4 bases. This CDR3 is CASTKFGGGSTGELFF. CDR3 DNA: TGTGCCAGCACGAAATTCGGGGGAGGGTCCACCGGGGAGCTGTTTTTT.

The CDR3 here is CSSGSPRVSYEQYF. The CDR3 coding sequence is TGTTCAAGTGGCAGTCCTAGGGTCTCCTACGAGCAGTACTTC. V is TRBV28 and J is TRBJ2-7; D is undetermined. The CDR3 consists of 14 residues. Germline CDR1 and CDR2: MDHEN and SYDVKM.

The CDR3: CAISFLADRGRYEQYF. The CDR3 DNA sequence: TGTGCCATCAGTTTTCTCGCTGACAGGGGTCGCTACGAGCAGTACTTC. The chain recombines TRBV10-3 with TRBJ2-7, with TRBD1 matching 8 bases. J gave up 3 bases and V 5 bases, and 12 bases lay outside the gene matches. The CDR3 totals 16 residues. Germline assignment: CDR1 ENHRY and CDR2 SYGVKD.

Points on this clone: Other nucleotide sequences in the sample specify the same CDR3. CDR3 sequence reads: CASSLRTGGNTEAFF. The CDR3 coding sequence is TGCGCCAGCAGCCTCCGGACAGGGGGAAACACTGAAGCTTTCTTT. The rearrangement joins TRBV4-3 to TRBJ1-1; 10 bases are shared with TRBD1. This CDR3 spans 15 amino acids. Trimming cost V 4 bases and J 2 bases; bases outside gene matches: 4. Per the germline V gene, CDR1 is LGHNA and CDR2 is YSLEER.

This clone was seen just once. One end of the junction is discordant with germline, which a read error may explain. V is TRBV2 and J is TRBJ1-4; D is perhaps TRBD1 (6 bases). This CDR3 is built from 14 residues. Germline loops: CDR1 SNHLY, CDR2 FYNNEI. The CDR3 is CASREGRGGEKLFF. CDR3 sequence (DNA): TGTGCCAGCAGAGAAGGTCGCGGGGGCGAAAAACTGTTTTTT.

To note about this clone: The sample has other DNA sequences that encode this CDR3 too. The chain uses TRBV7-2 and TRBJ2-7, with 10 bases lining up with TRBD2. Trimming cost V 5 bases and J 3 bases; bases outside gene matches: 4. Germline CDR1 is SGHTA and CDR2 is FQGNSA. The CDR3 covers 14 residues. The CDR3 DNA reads TGTGCCAGCAGCCCCCGGACTAGCGGCTACGAGCAGTACTTC. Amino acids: CASSPRTSGYEQYF.

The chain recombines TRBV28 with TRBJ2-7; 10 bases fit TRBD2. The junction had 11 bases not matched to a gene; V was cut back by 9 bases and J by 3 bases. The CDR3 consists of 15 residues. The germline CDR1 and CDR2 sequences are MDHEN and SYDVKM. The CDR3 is CASTISGRWNYEQYF. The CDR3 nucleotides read TGTGCCAGTACCATTAGCGGGAGGTGGAACTACGAGCAGTACTTC.

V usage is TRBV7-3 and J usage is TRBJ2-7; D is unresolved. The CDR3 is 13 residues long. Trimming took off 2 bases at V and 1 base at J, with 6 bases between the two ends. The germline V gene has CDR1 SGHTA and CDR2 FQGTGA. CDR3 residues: CASSLWGSYEQYF. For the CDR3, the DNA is TGTGCCAGCAGCTTATGGGGTTCCTACGAGCAGTACTTC.

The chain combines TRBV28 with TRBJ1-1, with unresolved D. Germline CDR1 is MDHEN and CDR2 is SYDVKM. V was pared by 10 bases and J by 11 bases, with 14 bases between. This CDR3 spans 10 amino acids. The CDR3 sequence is CATIGGEAFF. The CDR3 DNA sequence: TGTGCCACCATCGGAGGTGAGGCTTTCTTT.

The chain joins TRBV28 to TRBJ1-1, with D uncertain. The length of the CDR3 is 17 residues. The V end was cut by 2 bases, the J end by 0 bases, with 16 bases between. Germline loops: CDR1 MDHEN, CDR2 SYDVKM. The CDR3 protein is CASSLILGRVVNTEAFF. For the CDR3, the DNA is TGTGCCAGCAGTTTAATTCTAGGTAGGGTGGTGAACACTGAAGCTTTCTTT.

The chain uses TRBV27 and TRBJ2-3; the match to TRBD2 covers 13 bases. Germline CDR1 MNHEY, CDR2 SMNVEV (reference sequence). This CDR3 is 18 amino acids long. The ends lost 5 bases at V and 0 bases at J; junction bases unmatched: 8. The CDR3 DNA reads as TGTGCCAGCAGTCCGGGACTAGCGGGATGGGCTAGCACAGATACGCAGTATTTT. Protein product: CASSPGLAGWASTDTQYF.

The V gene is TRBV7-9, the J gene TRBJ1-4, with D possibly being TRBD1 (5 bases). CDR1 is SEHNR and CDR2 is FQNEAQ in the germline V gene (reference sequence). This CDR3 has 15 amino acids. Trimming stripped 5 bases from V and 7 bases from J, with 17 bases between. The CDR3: CASSTPGTGGEKLFF. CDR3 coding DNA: TGTGCCAGCAGCACCCCCGGGACGGGCGGTGAAAAACTGTTTTTT.